The text below deals with one T cell receptor beta chain. The entry originates in a study of blood T cell repertoires in COVID-19. Overall study context: Italy, Spain and the United States were the sources of the convalescent and acute COVID-19 samples.

CDR1 is MDHEN, CDR2 SYDVKM, per germline. V shed 5 bases and J 1 base; nucleotides not matched to a gene: 8. The CDR3 loop spans 15 amino acids. Clones were read by immunoSEQ multiplex PCR, and TCRdb kept only the in-frame ones, dropping some. The sample lists around 300,000 clones, 80% to 90% occurring once. Material for sequencing was peripheral blood. The TCR originated in a woman in her twenties or thirties with active or convalescent COVID-19. The rearrangement joins TRBV28 to TRBJ2-7, with 7 bases that match TRBD1. DNA of the CDR3: TGTGCCAGCAGTACACCAGGGGGATATTCCTACGAGCAGTACTTC. This translates into CASSTPGGYSYEQYF.